Below are 10 T cell receptor beta chains sequenced from a single sample in a study of spatial heterogeneity in lung cancer. The time point is: blood at routine non-recurrence follow-up after resection. TCRdb re-derived calls from the 5' RACE reads in MiXCR, one entry per CDR3 protein. The sample consists of 95,000 to 120,000 distinct CDR3 sequences, less than 14% of them appearing once. The material sequenced was PBMCs, taken at follow-up. These receptors were collected from a female donor with early-stage non-small cell lung cancer.

This clonotype was detected only a few times. The V and J genes are TRBV5-1 and TRBJ2-1, with TRBD1 matching over 8 bases. From germline, CDR1 is SGHRS and CDR2 YFSETQ. The CDR3 totals 13 residues. J lost 7 bases, V lost 5 bases, and 5 bases had no gene match. CDR3 sequence (DNA): TGCGCCAGCAGGTCGGGACAGGAAAATGAGCAGTTCTTC. Encoded protein: CASRSGQENEQFF.

This clonotype appeared a few times. CDR3 sequence reads: CSARPPGLYNEQFF. CDR3 DNA: TGCAGTGCTAGGCCTCCCGGACTGTACAATGAGCAGTTCTTC. V is TRBV20-1 and J is TRBJ2-1; a possible D gene is TRBD2 (5 bases). Germline CDR1 and CDR2: DFQATT and SNEGSKA (reference sequence). V lost 3 bases and J lost 4, with 13 bases in between. This CDR3 has 14 residues.

This clonotype has a handful of counts. In DNA form, the CDR3 reads TGTGCCAGCGGGGGGAGACAGAAAAATGAAAAACTGTTTTTT. Translation: CASGGRQKNEKLFF. The rearrangement uses TRBV2 and TRBJ1-4, with D possibly matching TRBD1 (5 bases). The CDR3 runs to 14 residues. Germline values: CDR1 SNHLY, CDR2 FYNNEI. Trimming took off 8 bases at V and 5 bases at J, with 15 bases between the two ends.

The V call is TRBV9, the J call TRBJ2-1, with 10 bases matching TRBD2. The V and J ends lost 0 bases and 4 bases, in that order; junction bases with no gene match: 4. Germline CDR1 and CDR2: SGDLS and YYNGEE. This CDR3 is 16 amino acids long. The CDR3 bases are TGTGCCAGCAGCGTAGGGCTAGCGGGAGAATACAATGAGCAGTTCTTC. Translating gives CASSVGLAGEYNEQFF.

V is TRBV6-1 and J is TRBJ2-1; 9 bases align to TRBD2. V shed 7 bases, J shed 2 bases, and the junction held 15 bases outside the gene matches. Germline lookup yields CDR1 MNHNS and CDR2 SASEGT. This CDR3 comprises 18 residues. The CDR3 DNA follows: TGTGCCAGCACTCTCGTTAGGGGGGGACTAGCTACCTACAATGAGCAGTTCTTC. It is translated as CASTLVRGGLATYNEQFF.

V and J are TRBV30 and TRBJ1-2, with no clear D. Germline V gene data show CDR1 as GTSNPN and CDR2 as SVGIG (reference sequence). V shed 1 base and J shed 2 bases, with 11 bases lying between them. This CDR3 region has 14 residues. The chain's CDR3 is CAWSAGRGNYGYTF. The CDR3, as DNA: TGTGCCTGGAGTGCGGGAAGAGGAAACTATGGCTACACCTTC.

This clonotype was counted between two and nine times. The V and J genes are TRBV6-4 and TRBJ2-3; D gene unclear. This CDR3 contains 13 residues. In germline, CDR1 is MRHNA, CDR2 SNTAGT. Trimming stripped 0 bases from V and 3 bases from J, with 4 bases between. CDR3 in amino acids: CASSDSTTDTQYF. The CDR3 nucleotides are TGTGCCAGCAGTGACTCGACTACAGATACGCAGTATTTT.

The chain joins TRBV13 to TRBJ2-1, with 8 bases lining up with TRBD2. V shed 6 bases and J 5 bases; nucleotides not matched to a gene: 12. The CDR3 has 16 amino acids. CDR1 is PRHDT and CDR2 is FYEKMQ in the germline V gene (reference sequence). As DNA, the CDR3 is TGTGCCAGCAGACACCGGACTAGCAGAACCAACAATGAGCAGTTCTTC. Translating it yields CASRHRTSRTNNEQFF.

V usage is TRBV7-8 and J usage is TRBJ2-7, with TRBD1 identical over 7 bases. V shed 2 bases and J 3 bases; nucleotides not matched to a gene: 4. This CDR3 is 14 amino acids long. The germline V gene has CDR1 SGHVS and CDR2 FQNEAQ. Written as DNA, the CDR3 is TGTGCCAGCAGCTTAACCCGGGACAGCTACGAGCAGTACTTC. It is translated as CASSLTRDSYEQYF.

This clonotype turned up a few times. The J gene is TRBJ2-2, the V gene TRBV5-1; D unclear. CDR1 and CDR2 from the germline V gene are SGHRS and YFSETQ. Between the trimmed V and J ends, which lost 0 bases and 0 bases, there was a span of 6 bases. This CDR3 spans 15 amino acids. The CDR3: CASSLGQPNTGELFF. Written as DNA, the CDR3 is TGCGCCAGCAGCTTGGGGCAGCCGAACACCGGGGAGCTGTTTTTT. The full variable domain, its missing parts supplied by reference TRBV5-1 and TRBJ2-2, is KAGVTQTPRYLIKTRGQQVTLSCSPISGHRSVSWYQQTPGQGLQFLFEYFSETQRNKGNFPGRFSGRQFSNSRSEMNVSTLELGDSALYLCASSLGQPNTGELFFGEGSRLTVL.